This T cell receptor beta chain was retrieved from a study of Ad26.COV2.S vaccination and SARS-CoV-2 variants. For the study at large: Into the muscle, Ad26.COV2.S was dosed once or twice, 56 days apart.

Comments on this clone: Its antigen is not identified.

Unmatched junction bases numbered 7, after V lost 4 bases and J lost 6 bases. This CDR3 is 14 amino acids long. Germline V gene lookup returns CDR1 MGHDK and CDR2 SYGVNS. Treatment noted: approximately 18 received Ad26.COV2.S at low or high dose, single or two shots; about 5 received placebo; per-sample allocation not given. Repertoires come from day 63 after the first vaccine or placebo injection. An Ad26 vector expressing Wuhan-strain SARS-CoV-2 spike served as the vaccine. Regarding the study as a whole: Substantial breadth was reportedly displayed by spike-specific CD8+ and CD4+ T cell responses after vaccination.

The assay was immunoSEQ multiplex PCR, and TCRdb's table has in-frame clones only and misses some. Here the sample spans about 680,000 clones, around 90% being singletons. The sample in question was peripheral blood, obtained in a trial of Ad26.COV2.S vaccine versus placebo. The receptor comes from a person between 18 and 60 years old who received the Ad26.COV2.S COVID-19 vaccine or a placebo. The V gene is TRBV25-1, the J gene TRBJ1-1; 8 nucleotides agree with TRBD1. The CDR3 region is CASSVTGAVAEAFF. Written as DNA, the CDR3 is TGTGCCAGCAGTGTGACAGGGGCTGTCGCTGAAGCTTTCTTT. Variable domain in full (rest from reference TRBV25-1 and TRBJ1-1): EADIYQTPRYLVIGTGKKITLECSQTMGHDKMYWYQQDPGMELHLIHYSYGVNSTEKGDLSSESTVSRIRTEHFPLTLESARPSHTSQYLCASSVTGAVAEAFFGQGTRLTVV.